This TCR beta chain was recorded in a study of spatial heterogeneity in lung cancer. Each molecule of TCR cDNA was tagged with one unique molecular identifier. TCRdb called the 5' RACE reads again in MiXCR, with one record for every CDR3 protein. The repertoire has over 50,000 distinct CDR3 sequences, roughly 6.4% of them found once; the top ten carry roughly 14%. Described time point: sample taken at primary tumor resection. Tumor, nontumor lung or frozen PBMC supplied whole RNA, sequenced without sorting. This clonotype was picked up many times. The sequence was obtained from a female donor with early-stage non-small cell lung cancer. The source material was PBMCs, sampled at surgery.

In DNA, the CDR3 is TGCAGTGCTAAATTAGACAGGGACAGATCACCCCTCCACTTT. Translation: CSAKLDRDRSPLHF. The V gene is TRBV20-1, the J gene TRBJ1-6, with 7 bases lining up with TRBD1. This CDR3 comprises 14 residues. J was trimmed by 10 bases and V by 4 bases; bases with no gene match: 10. Germline V gene sequence: CDR1 DFQATT, CDR2 SNEGSKA (reference sequence).